The rows below give T cell receptor beta chains drawn from one sample of a study of blood T cell repertoires in COVID-19. Clones were sequenced by immunoSEQ multiplex PCR, and TCRdb holds only the in-frame ones, with some missing. Seen here are 450,000 to 500,000 clones, 80% to 90% observed once, and the top ten hold about 3.2%. Sample: peripheral blood. Receptor source: a human donor in a cohort sampled during active COVID-19. Both conserved end residues are part of each CDR3. The D gene is left open where the match is weak. A row's size may be missing; if present it is once, few, many or a size class.

j_call v_call d_call clone_size cdr3_aa cdr3_nt
TRBJ1-4 TRBV5-4 TRBD1 NA CASSLGTGGQGWEKLFF TGTGCCAGCAGCTTAGGGACAGGGGGCCAGGGATGGGAAAAACTGTTTTTT
TRBJ2-7 TRBV28 TRBD2 NA CASSPLTSGISYEQYF TGTGCCAGCAGTCCCCTGACTAGCGGGATATCCTACGAGCAGTACTTC
TRBJ2-3 TRBV3-1/TRBV3-2 TRBD2 NA CASSQDSAGGTDTQYF TGTGCCAGCAGCCAAGATTCGGCGGGAGGGACAGATACGCAGTATTTT
TRBJ1-6 TRBV19 NA NA CASSIQGQRNSPLHF TGTGCCAGTAGTATACAAGGACAGCGTAATTCACCCCTCCACTTT
TRBJ2-1 TRBV9 TRBD2 NA CASSPLAGDSYNEQFF TGTGCCAGCAGCCCTTTAGCGGGTGACTCCTACAATGAGCAGTTCTTC
TRBJ2-7 TRBV24-1 NA few CATAVSEQYF TGTGCCACCGCGGTGAGCGAGCAGTACTTC
TRBJ2-7 TRBV18 NA once CASSPLAVPHEQYF TGTGCCAGCTCACCACTAGCGGTTCCTCACGAGCAGTACTTC
TRBJ1-4 TRBV6-2/TRBV6-3 NA NA CASSYSSGDATNEKLFF TGTGCCAGCAGTTACTCGTCCGGTGATGCAACTAATGAAAAACTGTTTTTT
TRBJ2-5 TRBV5-5 NA NA CASSLLQGGETQYF TGTGCCAGCAGCCTTTTACAGGGGGGGGAGACCCAGTACTTC
TRBJ2-2 TRBV19 TRBD1 NA CASSITGGFTGELFF TGTGCCAGTAGTATTACAGGGGGCTTCACCGGGGAGCTGTTTTTT
TRBJ1-5 TRBV7-2 NA NA CASSLGSRGQPQHF TGTGCCAGCAGCTTAGGGTCCCGCGGTCAGCCCCAGCATTTT
TRBJ2-7 TRBV28 TRBD2 NA CASSTPGLIYEQYF TGTGCCAGCAGTACCCCGGGACTAATCTACGAGCAGTACTTC
TRBJ2-4 TRBV5-4 NA NA CASSVTGIEYF TGTGCCAGCAGCGTAACAGGAATTGAGTACTTC
TRBJ2-3 TRBV5-1 TRBD2 NA CASSLQGAGVPDTQYF TGCGCCAGCAGCCTGCAGGGAGCGGGAGTGCCAGATACGCAGTATTTT
TRBJ2-5 TRBV18 NA NA CASSPALQETQYF TGTGCCAGCTCACCGGCCTTACAAGAGACCCAGTACTTC
TRBJ2-2 TRBV9 NA many CASSVDITLENTGELFF TGTGCCAGCAGCGTAGACATCACACTAGAAAACACCGGGGAGCTGTTTTTT
TRBJ2-2 TRBV10-2 TRBD2 NA CASRVLAENTGELFF TGCGCCAGCAGGGTACTAGCGGAAAACACCGGGGAGCTGTTTTTT
TRBJ2-7 TRBV6-2/TRBV6-3 NA NA CASSYMALAYDSYEQYF TGTGCCAGCAGTTACATGGCTCTAGCTTACGATTCCTACGAGCAGTACTTC
TRBJ2-2 TRBV3-1/TRBV3-2 NA NA CASRPPGGELFF TGTGCCAGCAGACCCCCAGGCGGGGAGCTGTTTTTT
TRBJ1-1 TRBV6-2/TRBV6-3 NA few CASSYRDTYTEAFF TGTGCCAGCAGTTACAGGGACACATACACTGAAGCTTTCTTT
TRBJ1-5 TRBV12-3/TRBV12-4 NA many CASRSIENPQHF TGTGCCAGCAGGTCGATCGAGAACCCCCAGCATTTT
TRBJ2-7 TRBV9 TRBD1 NA CASSAGQSSYEQYF TGTGCCAGCAGCGCGGGACAGAGCTCCTACGAGCAGTACTTC
TRBJ1-4 TRBV28 NA NA CASTSVGREKLFF TGTGCCAGCACGTCCGTGGGCCGGGAAAAACTGTTTTTT
TRBJ1-3 TRBV3-1/TRBV3-2 NA NA CASGPSGNTIYF TGTGCCAGCGGGCCATCTGGAAACACCATATATTTT
TRBJ2-1 TRBV11-2 NA NA CASSEEGGTYNEQFF TGTGCCAGCAGCGAGGAAGGCGGAACCTACAATGAGCAGTTCTTC
TRBJ1-1 TRBV29-1 TRBD1 NA CSANPTGGANSAFF TGCAGCGCCAACCCGACAGGGGGCGCGAACTCAGCTTTCTTT
TRBJ2-2 TRBV5-1 NA NA CASSLKQGAGELFF TGCGCCAGCAGCTTGAAGCAGGGCGCCGGGGAGCTGTTTTTT
TRBJ2-7 TRBV5-1 NA NA CASSLETVLSYEQYF TGCGCCAGCAGCTTGGAGACAGTCCTCTCCTACGAGCAGTACTTC
TRBJ2-2 TRBV2 NA NA CASSEGTPVGTGELFF TGTGCCAGCAGTGAAGGGACACCTGTAGGCACCGGGGAGCTGTTTTTT